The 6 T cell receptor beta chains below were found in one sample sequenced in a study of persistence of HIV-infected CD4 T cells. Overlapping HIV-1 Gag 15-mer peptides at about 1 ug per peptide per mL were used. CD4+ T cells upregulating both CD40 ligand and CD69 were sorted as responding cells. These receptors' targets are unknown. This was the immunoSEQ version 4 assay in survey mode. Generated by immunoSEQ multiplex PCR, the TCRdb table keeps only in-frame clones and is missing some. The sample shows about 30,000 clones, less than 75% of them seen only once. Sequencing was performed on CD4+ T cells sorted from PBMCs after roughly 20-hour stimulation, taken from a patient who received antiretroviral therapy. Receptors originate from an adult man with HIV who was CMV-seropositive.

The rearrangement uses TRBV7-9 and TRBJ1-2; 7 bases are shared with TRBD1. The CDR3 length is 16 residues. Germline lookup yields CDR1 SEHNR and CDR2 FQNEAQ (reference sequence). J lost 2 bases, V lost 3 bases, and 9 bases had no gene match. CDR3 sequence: CASSLTGTDKNYGYTF. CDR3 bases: TGTGCCAGCAGCTTGACCGGGACAGACAAAAACTATGGCTACACCTTC.

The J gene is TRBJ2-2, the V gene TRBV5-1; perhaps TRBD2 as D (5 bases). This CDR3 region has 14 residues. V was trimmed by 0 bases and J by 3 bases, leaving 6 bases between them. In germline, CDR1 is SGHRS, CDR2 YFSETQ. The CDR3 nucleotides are TGCGCCAGCAGCTTGGAGGGAGACACCGGGGAGCTGTTTTTT. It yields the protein CASSLEGDTGELFF.

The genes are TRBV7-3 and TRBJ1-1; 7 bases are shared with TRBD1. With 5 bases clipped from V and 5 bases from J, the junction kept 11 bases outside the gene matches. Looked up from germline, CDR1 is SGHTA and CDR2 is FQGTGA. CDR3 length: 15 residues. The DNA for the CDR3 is TGTGCCAGCAGCCCTTCGACAGGGAGTGGAACTGAAGCTTTCTTT. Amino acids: CASSPSTGSGTEAFF.

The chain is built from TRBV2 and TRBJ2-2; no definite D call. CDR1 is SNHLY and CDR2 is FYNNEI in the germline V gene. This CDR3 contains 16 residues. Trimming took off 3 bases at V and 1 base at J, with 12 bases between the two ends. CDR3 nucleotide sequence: TGTGCCAGCAGTGAGCCTAGGGCAGGGAACACCGGGGAGCTGTTTTTT. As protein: CASSEPRAGNTGELFF.

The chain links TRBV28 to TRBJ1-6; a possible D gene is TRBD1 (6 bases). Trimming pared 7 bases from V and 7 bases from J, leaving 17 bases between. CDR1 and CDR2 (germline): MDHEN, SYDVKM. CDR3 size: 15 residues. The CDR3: CASKRVGQSNSPLHF. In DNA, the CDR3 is TGTGCCAGCAAGAGGGTCGGACAGTCGAATTCACCCCTCCACTTT.

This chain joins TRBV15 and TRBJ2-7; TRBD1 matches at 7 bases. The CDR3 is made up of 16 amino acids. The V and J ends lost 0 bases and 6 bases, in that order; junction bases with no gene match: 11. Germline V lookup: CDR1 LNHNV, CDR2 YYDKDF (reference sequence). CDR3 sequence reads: CATSRDFGRGSGEQYF. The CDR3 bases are TGTGCCACCAGCAGAGATTTCGGCAGGGGGTCTGGCGAGCAGTACTTC.